The text below deals with one TCR beta chain. Its antigen is currently unknown. This entry belongs to a study of OX40 agonist ivuxolimab in advanced cancers. In the study overall: With ivuxolimab, an agonistic anti-OX40 (CD134) antibody, patients were treated.

Overall study findings and caveats: Some patients who did not respond also had low normalized T-cell clonal expansion. The investigators did not determine what antigen specificity the expanded peripheral T cells had. CD4+ and CD8+ blood T cells expanded clonally by week 6 at 0.1 to 3.0 mg/kg.

V was clipped by 3 bases and J by 0 bases, with 14 bases between them. CDR3 length: 16 residues. The germline CDR1 and CDR2 sequences are LGHNA and YSLEER. TCRdb's copy holds only in-frame clones and misses some; the assay was immunoSEQ multiplex PCR. The table includes approximately 20,000 clones, around 82% detected once. The genes are TRBV4-3 and TRBJ1-1; D not certain. Sequenced material: CD4+ or CD8+ T cells sorted from blood, taken in a trial of the OX40 agonist ivuxolimab. The TCR was taken from an adult with an advanced solid tumor such as melanoma, head and neck, liver or kidney cancer. CDR3 DNA sequence: TGCGCCAGCAGCCACCCCGGAACAAACATGAACACTGAAGCTTTCTTT. This gives the protein CASSHPGTNMNTEAFF.